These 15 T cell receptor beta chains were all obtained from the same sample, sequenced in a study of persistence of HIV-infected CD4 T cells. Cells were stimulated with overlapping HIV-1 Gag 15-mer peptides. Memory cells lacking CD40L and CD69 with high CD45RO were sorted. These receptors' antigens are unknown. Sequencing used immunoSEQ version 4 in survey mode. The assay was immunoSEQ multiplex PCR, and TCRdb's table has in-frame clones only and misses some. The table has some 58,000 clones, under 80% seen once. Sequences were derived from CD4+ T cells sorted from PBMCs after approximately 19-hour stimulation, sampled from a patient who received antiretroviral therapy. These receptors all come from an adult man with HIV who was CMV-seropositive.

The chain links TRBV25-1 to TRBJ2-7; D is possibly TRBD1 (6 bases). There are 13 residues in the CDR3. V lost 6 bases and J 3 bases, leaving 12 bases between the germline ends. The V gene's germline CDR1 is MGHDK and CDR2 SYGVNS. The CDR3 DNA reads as TGTGCCAGCAGCCCAACAGGGAGCTACGAGCAGTACTTC. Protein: CASSPTGSYEQYF.

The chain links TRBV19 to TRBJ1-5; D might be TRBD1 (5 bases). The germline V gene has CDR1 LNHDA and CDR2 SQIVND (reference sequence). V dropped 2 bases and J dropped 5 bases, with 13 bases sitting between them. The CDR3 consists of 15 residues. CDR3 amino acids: CASSIQWGKDQPQHF. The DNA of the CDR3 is TGTGCCAGTAGTATACAATGGGGGAAGGATCAGCCCCAGCATTTT.

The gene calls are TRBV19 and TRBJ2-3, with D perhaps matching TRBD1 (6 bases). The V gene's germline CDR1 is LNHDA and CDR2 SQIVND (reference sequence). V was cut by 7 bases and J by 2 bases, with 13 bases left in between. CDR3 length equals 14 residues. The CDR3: CASKDTGSTDTQYF. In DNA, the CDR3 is TGTGCCAGTAAAGATACAGGGTCCACAGATACGCAGTATTTT.

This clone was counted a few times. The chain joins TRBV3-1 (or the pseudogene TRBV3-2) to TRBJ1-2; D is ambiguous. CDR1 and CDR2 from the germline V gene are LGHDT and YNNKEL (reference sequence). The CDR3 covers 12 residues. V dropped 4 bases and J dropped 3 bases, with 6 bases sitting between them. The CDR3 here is CASSLQDYGYTF. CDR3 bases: TGTGCCAGCAGCCTGCAGGACTATGGCTACACCTTC.

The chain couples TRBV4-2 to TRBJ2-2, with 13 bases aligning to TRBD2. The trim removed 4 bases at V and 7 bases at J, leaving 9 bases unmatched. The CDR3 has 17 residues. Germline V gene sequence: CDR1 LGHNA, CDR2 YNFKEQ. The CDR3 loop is CASSPLWTSGGRGELFF. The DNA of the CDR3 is TGTGCCAGCAGCCCATTATGGACTAGCGGGGGCCGCGGGGAGCTGTTTTTT.

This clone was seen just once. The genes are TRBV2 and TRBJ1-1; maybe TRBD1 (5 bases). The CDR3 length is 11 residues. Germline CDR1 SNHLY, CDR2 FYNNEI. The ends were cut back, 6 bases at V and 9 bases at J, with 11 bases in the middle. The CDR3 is CASSEGSKAFF. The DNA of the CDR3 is TGTGCCAGCAGCGAGGGGTCTAAAGCTTTCTTT.

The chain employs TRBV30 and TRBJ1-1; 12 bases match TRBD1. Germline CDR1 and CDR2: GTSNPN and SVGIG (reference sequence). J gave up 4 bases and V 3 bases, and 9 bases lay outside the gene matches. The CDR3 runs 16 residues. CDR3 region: CAWSPGTGGRSTEAFF. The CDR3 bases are TGTGCCTGGAGCCCCGGGACAGGGGGCCGGAGCACTGAAGCTTTCTTT.

DNA for the CDR3: TGCAGCGTTGATAGTAAGTCAGAACTAGTGAACACTGAAGCTTTCTTT. It codes for CSVDSKSELVNTEAFF. The chain has TRBV29-1 and TRBJ1-1; D remains ambiguous. Trimming cost V 3 bases and J 0 bases, with 17 bases left between them. Looked up from germline, CDR1 is SQVTM and CDR2 is ANQGSEA. CDR3 length: 16 amino acids.

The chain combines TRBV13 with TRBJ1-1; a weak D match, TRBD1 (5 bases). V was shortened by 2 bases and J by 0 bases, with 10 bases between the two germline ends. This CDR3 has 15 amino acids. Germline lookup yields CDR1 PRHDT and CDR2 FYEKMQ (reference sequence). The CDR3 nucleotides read TGTGCCAGCAGCTTACCGGGACCGATGAACACTGAAGCTTTCTTT. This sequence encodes CASSLPGPMNTEAFF.

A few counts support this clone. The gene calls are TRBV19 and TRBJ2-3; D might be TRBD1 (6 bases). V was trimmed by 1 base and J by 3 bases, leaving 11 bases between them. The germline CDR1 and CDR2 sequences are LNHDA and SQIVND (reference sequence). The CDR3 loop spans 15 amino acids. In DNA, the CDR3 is TGTGCCAGTAGTATAGCGGTCGGGACAACAGATACGCAGTATTTT. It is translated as CASSIAVGTTDTQYF.

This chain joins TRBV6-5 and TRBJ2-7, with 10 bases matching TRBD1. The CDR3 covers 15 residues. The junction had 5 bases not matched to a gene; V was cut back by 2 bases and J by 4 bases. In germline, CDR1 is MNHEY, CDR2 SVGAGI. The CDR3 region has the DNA TGTGCCAGCAGTTACCCTGGACAGGGGGGGTACGAGCAGTACTTC. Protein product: CASSYPGQGGYEQYF.

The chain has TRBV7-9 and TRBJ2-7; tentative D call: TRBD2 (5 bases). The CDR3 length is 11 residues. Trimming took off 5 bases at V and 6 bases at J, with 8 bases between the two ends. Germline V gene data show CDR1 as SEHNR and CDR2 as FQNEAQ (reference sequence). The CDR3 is CASSPEAEQYF. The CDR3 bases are TGTGCCAGCAGCCCGGAGGCCGAGCAGTACTTC.

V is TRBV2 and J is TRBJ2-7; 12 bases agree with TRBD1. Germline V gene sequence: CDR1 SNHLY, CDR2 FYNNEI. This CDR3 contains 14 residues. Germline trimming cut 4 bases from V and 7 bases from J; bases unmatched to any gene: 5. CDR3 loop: CASSAWDRGLEQYF. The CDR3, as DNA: TGTGCCAGCAGTGCGTGGGACAGGGGGCTGGAGCAGTACTTC.

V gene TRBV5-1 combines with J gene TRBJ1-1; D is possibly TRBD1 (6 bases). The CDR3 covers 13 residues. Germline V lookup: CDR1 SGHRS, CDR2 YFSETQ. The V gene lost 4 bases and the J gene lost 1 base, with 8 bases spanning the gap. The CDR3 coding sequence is TGCGCCAGCAGCCGGACAGCGAACACTGAAGCTTTCTTT. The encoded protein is CASSRTANTEAFF.

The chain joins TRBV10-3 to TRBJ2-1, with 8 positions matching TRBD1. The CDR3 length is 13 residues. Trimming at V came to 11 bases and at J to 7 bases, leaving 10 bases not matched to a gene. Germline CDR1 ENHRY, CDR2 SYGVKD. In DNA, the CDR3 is TGTGCCTCAGTCCGGGACAGGTCAAATGAGCAGTTCTTC. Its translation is CASVRDRSNEQFF.